This T cell receptor beta chain was captured in a study of T cell repertoires in cytomegalovirus infection. TCRdb re-derived calls from the reads in MiXCR, one entry per CDR3 protein. The sample has more than 40,000 distinct CDR3 sequences, about a fifth seen once. As to this clonotype: Its antigen is still unknown.

Findings and caveats of the study: In two of eight donors, the top clonotype was HLA-C-restricted CMV-specific.

V was pared by 6 bases and J by 8 bases, with 26 bases between. The CDR3 totals 17 residues. The chain uses TRBV12-3 or TRBV12-4 and TRBJ2-4; D call uncertain. The TCR was taken from a human donor in good health (CMV status not recorded). Some clones in this sample may be carry-over from other donors' samples. The sample here was CD8+ T cells from cultured PBMCs, taken from culture after CMV antigen stimulation. In nucleotides, the CDR3 is TGTGCCAGCAGCCCCTCTCCTTTAAGCCGGGTTAGGGACATTCAGTACTTC. Its protein is CASSPSPLSRVRDIQYF.